This is a list of T cell receptor beta chains from one sample in a study of T cells in Graves' hyperthyroidism and ophthalmopathy. TCRdb redid the calling of the multiplex PCR reads with MiXCR, one entry per CDR3 protein. The sample has roughly 570,000 distinct CDR3 sequences; about 15% are singletons. The sample taken for sequencing was blood. Every receptor here comes from a woman aged 25 to 39 with Graves' hyperthyroidism. The CDR3 runs from the conserved cysteine through the conserved F or W. A D gene is named only where the DNA matches it firmly. Part of the rows lack a size; the others show once, few, many or a class for expanded clones.

j_call: TRBJ2-1
d_call: -
cdr3_length: 16
clone_size: few
v_call: TRBV15
cdr3_nt: TGTGCCACCAGCGGAACTCGCGGACAGATCTACAATGAGCAGTTCTTC
cdr3_aa: CATSGTRGQIYNEQFF

j_call: TRBJ2-3
d_call: -
cdr3_length: 16
clone_size: many
v_call: TRBV27
cdr3_nt: TGTGCCAGCAGTTTTTTGGTGGGTTTGATCACAGATACGCAGTATTTT
cdr3_aa: CASSFLVGLITDTQYF

j_call: TRBJ2-7
d_call: -
cdr3_length: 13
clone_size: many
v_call: TRBV11-1
cdr3_nt: TGTGCCAGCACACGAACTCGGGGGAACGAGCAGTACTTC
cdr3_aa: CASTRTRGNEQYF

j_call: TRBJ2-3
d_call: -
cdr3_length: 14
clone_size: many
v_call: TRBV20-1
cdr3_nt: TGCAGTGCTAGAGCTGGGTCGGGCACAGATACGCAGTATTTT
cdr3_aa: CSARAGSGTDTQYF

j_call: TRBJ2-1
d_call: TRBD1
cdr3_length: 13
clone_size: many
v_call: TRBV15
cdr3_nt: TGTGCCACCAGCGTGACAGGGAACAATGAGCAGTTCTTC
cdr3_aa: CATSVTGNNEQFF

j_call: TRBJ1-4
d_call: TRBD1
cdr3_length: 18
clone_size: -
v_call: TRBV5-5
cdr3_nt: TGTGCCAGCAGCCCCGACAGGGGAGTAATCGGCGTCGATGAAAAACTGTTTTTT
cdr3_aa: CASSPDRGVIGVDEKLFF

j_call: TRBJ2-7
d_call: TRBD1
cdr3_length: 15
clone_size: many
v_call: TRBV12-3/TRBV12-4
cdr3_nt: TGTGCCAGCAGTTTGAGGGGGACAGGGATCTACGAGCAGTACTTC
cdr3_aa: CASSLRGTGIYEQYF

j_call: TRBJ2-1
d_call: -
cdr3_length: 12
clone_size: -
v_call: TRBV7-9
cdr3_nt: TGTGCCAGCAGCGGTACCGGGGTTGAGCAGTTCTTC
cdr3_aa: CASSGTGVEQFF

j_call: TRBJ2-7
d_call: TRBD1
cdr3_length: 19
clone_size: few
v_call: TRBV14
cdr3_nt: TGTGCCAGCAGCCAAGGCTTCGGGACAGGGGTTCCTTCAGATTACGAGCAGTACTTC
cdr3_aa: CASSQGFGTGVPSDYEQYF

j_call: TRBJ2-2
d_call: -
cdr3_length: 13
clone_size: many
v_call: TRBV20-1
cdr3_nt: TGCAGTGCTAGATTCAGCTACACCGGGGAGCTGTTTTTT
cdr3_aa: CSARFSYTGELFF

j_call: TRBJ1-2
d_call: TRBD1
cdr3_length: 14
clone_size: few
v_call: TRBV3-1
cdr3_nt: TGTGCCGGCAGCCAAGACGACAGGGCCGGAGGCTACACCTTC
cdr3_aa: CAGSQDDRAGGYTF

j_call: TRBJ2-7
d_call: TRBD1
cdr3_length: 13
clone_size: few
v_call: TRBV30
cdr3_nt: TGTGCCGGAACCGGGACAGGGGACTACGAGCAGTACTTC
cdr3_aa: CAGTGTGDYEQYF

j_call: TRBJ2-3
d_call: -
cdr3_length: 11
clone_size: many
v_call: TRBV12-3/TRBV12-4
cdr3_nt: TGTGCCAGCGTTGTGGGTCATACGCAGTATTTT
cdr3_aa: CASVVGHTQYF

j_call: TRBJ2-1
d_call: -
cdr3_length: 14
clone_size: -
v_call: TRBV15
cdr3_nt: TGTGCCACCAGCAGGGTATCGTCCTACAATGAGCAGTTCTTC
cdr3_aa: CATSRVSSYNEQFF

j_call: TRBJ2-1
d_call: TRBD2
cdr3_length: 16
clone_size: many
v_call: TRBV11-2
cdr3_nt: TGTGCCAGCAGAGCCTTAGCGGGAGGATCCTACAATGAGCAGTTCTTC
cdr3_aa: CASRALAGGSYNEQFF

j_call: TRBJ1-2
d_call: -
cdr3_length: 13
clone_size: many
v_call: TRBV27
cdr3_nt: TGTGCCAGCAGCCCGAGAGGGGGGGGAGGCTACACCTTC
cdr3_aa: CASSPRGGGGYTF

j_call: TRBJ2-3
d_call: -
cdr3_length: 14
clone_size: many
v_call: TRBV11-2
cdr3_nt: TGTGCCAGCAGCCCCATACTCGCGGGAGATACGCAGTATTTT
cdr3_aa: CASSPILAGDTQYF

j_call: TRBJ1-5
d_call: -
cdr3_length: 15
clone_size: many
v_call: TRBV18
cdr3_nt: TGTGCCAGCTCACAGTCGGGTTATAGCAATCAGCCCCAGCATTTT
cdr3_aa: CASSQSGYSNQPQHF

j_call: TRBJ1-5
d_call: TRBD1
cdr3_length: 17
clone_size: many
v_call: TRBV28
cdr3_nt: TGTGCCAGCATCACTTCCGCGGCAGGGGGCGCAGGGCAGCCCCAGCATTTT
cdr3_aa: CASITSAAGGAGQPQHF

j_call: TRBJ2-5
d_call: TRBD2
cdr3_length: 15
clone_size: few
v_call: TRBV3-1
cdr3_nt: TGTGCCAGCAGCCGGGACTACCGTAGCCAAGAGACCCAGTACTTC
cdr3_aa: CASSRDYRSQETQYF

j_call: TRBJ2-1
d_call: -
cdr3_length: 16
clone_size: many
v_call: TRBV12-3/TRBV12-4
cdr3_nt: TGTGCCAGCAGTTTAGAATACTACCTAACCTACAATGAGCAGTTCTTC
cdr3_aa: CASSLEYYLTYNEQFF

j_call: TRBJ2-7
d_call: -
cdr3_length: 10
clone_size: few
v_call: TRBV2
cdr3_nt: TGTGCCAGCAGTGGGTTCGAGCAGTACTTC
cdr3_aa: CASSGFEQYF

j_call: TRBJ2-1
d_call: TRBD2
cdr3_length: 15
clone_size: many
v_call: TRBV3-1
cdr3_nt: TGTGCCAGCAGCCAAGCCCTAGCGGTCTACAATGAGCAGTTCTTC
cdr3_aa: CASSQALAVYNEQFF

j_call: TRBJ2-5
d_call: TRBD1
cdr3_length: 16
clone_size: many
v_call: TRBV7-2
cdr3_nt: TGTGCCAGCAGCTTAGGTGGACAGGGAGGAACAGAGACCCAGTACTTC
cdr3_aa: CASSLGGQGGTETQYF

j_call: TRBJ2-2
d_call: -
cdr3_length: 15
clone_size: -
v_call: TRBV12-3/TRBV12-4
cdr3_nt: TGTGCCAGCAGTTTAAGGGCGGGAAAAACCGGGGAGCTGTTTTTT
cdr3_aa: CASSLRAGKTGELFF

j_call: TRBJ1-5
d_call: TRBD1
cdr3_length: 16
clone_size: -
v_call: TRBV2
cdr3_nt: TGTGCCAGCAGAGAAAGACAGGGGGATAGCAATCAGCCCCAGCATTTT
cdr3_aa: CASRERQGDSNQPQHF

j_call: TRBJ1-4
d_call: -
cdr3_length: 16
clone_size: -
v_call: TRBV24-1
cdr3_nt: TGTGCCACCAGTGATGCCCGGGTAGCCAGAAATGAAAAACTGTTTTTT
cdr3_aa: CATSDARVARNEKLFF

j_call: TRBJ1-3
d_call: TRBD1
cdr3_length: 14
clone_size: many
v_call: TRBV10-3
cdr3_nt: TGTGCCATCGGCAACCAGGGGGAAAGAAACACCATATATTTT
cdr3_aa: CAIGNQGERNTIYF

j_call: TRBJ2-1
d_call: TRBD2
cdr3_length: 15
clone_size: few
v_call: TRBV20-1
cdr3_nt: TGCAGTGCTAAAAGCGGGAGGACCGTTTACAATGAGCAGTTCTTC
cdr3_aa: CSAKSGRTVYNEQFF

j_call: TRBJ2-3
d_call: -
cdr3_length: 12
clone_size: -
v_call: TRBV15
cdr3_nt: TGTGCCACCACGGAGAACACAGATACGCAGTATTTT
cdr3_aa: CATTENTDTQYF

j_call: TRBJ1-2
d_call: -
cdr3_length: 13
clone_size: many
v_call: TRBV18
cdr3_nt: TGTGCCAGCTCACCAGAGGGCCTCTATGGCTACACCTTC
cdr3_aa: CASSPEGLYGYTF

j_call: TRBJ2-7
d_call: -
cdr3_length: 14
clone_size: many
v_call: TRBV4-1
cdr3_nt: TGCGCCAGCAGCCCTCAGGCCGTTTCCTACGAGCAGTACTTC
cdr3_aa: CASSPQAVSYEQYF

j_call: TRBJ2-3
d_call: -
cdr3_length: 12
clone_size: many
v_call: TRBV2
cdr3_nt: TGTGCCAGCAGTGTGACCACAGATACGCAGTATTTT
cdr3_aa: CASSVTTDTQYF

j_call: TRBJ2-1
d_call: -
cdr3_length: 15
clone_size: -
v_call: TRBV24-1
cdr3_nt: TGTGCCACCAGTGATTTGGGGCGGAGCGGCAATGAGCAGTTCTTC
cdr3_aa: CATSDLGRSGNEQFF

j_call: TRBJ2-1
d_call: -
cdr3_length: 12
clone_size: many
v_call: TRBV20-1
cdr3_nt: TGCAGTGCTAGGGCTTCACCCAATGAGCAGTTCTTC
cdr3_aa: CSARASPNEQFF

j_call: TRBJ2-7
d_call: TRBD2
cdr3_length: 15
clone_size: many
v_call: TRBV5-1
cdr3_nt: TGCGCCAGCACCATAGCGGGAGGGCCCCTTTACGAGCAGTACTTC
cdr3_aa: CASTIAGGPLYEQYF

j_call: TRBJ1-1
d_call: TRBD1
cdr3_length: 16
clone_size: -
v_call: TRBV19
cdr3_nt: TGTGCCAGTAGTCCCGGACAGGGAACCTTGAACACTGAAGCTTTCTTT
cdr3_aa: CASSPGQGTLNTEAFF

j_call: TRBJ2-7
d_call: TRBD2
cdr3_length: 16
clone_size: -
v_call: TRBV20-1
cdr3_nt: TGCAGTGCTAGGGGGACTAGCGGGATTCTCTCCTACGAGCAGTACTTC
cdr3_aa: CSARGTSGILSYEQYF

j_call: TRBJ2-1
d_call: -
cdr3_length: 15
clone_size: many
v_call: TRBV7-9
cdr3_nt: TGTGCCAGCAGCTTAGCAACTAGCTCCTACAATGAGCAGTTCTTC
cdr3_aa: CASSLATSSYNEQFF

j_call: TRBJ2-1
d_call: -
cdr3_length: 15
clone_size: many
v_call: TRBV12-3/TRBV12-4
cdr3_nt: TGTGCCAGCAGTCCCTCCGGGATGGCTTACAATGAGCAGTTCTTC
cdr3_aa: CASSPSGMAYNEQFF

j_call: TRBJ1-5
d_call: TRBD1
cdr3_length: 15
clone_size: many
v_call: TRBV30
cdr3_nt: TGTGCCTGGAGTGTACGGGGGACAGGCAATCAGCCCCAGCATTTT
cdr3_aa: CAWSVRGTGNQPQHF

j_call: TRBJ2-1
d_call: TRBD2
cdr3_length: 19
clone_size: few
v_call: TRBV19
cdr3_nt: TGTGCCAGTAGAATCCCGGGCCTCCCGGCGGGAGGCTCCTACAATGAGCAGTTCTTC
cdr3_aa: CASRIPGLPAGGSYNEQFF

j_call: TRBJ2-3
d_call: TRBD2
cdr3_length: 14
clone_size: many
v_call: TRBV29-1
cdr3_nt: TGCAGCGTTGTGCTGGCGGGAGGCACAGATACGCAGTATTTT
cdr3_aa: CSVVLAGGTDTQYF

j_call: TRBJ1-1
d_call: -
cdr3_length: 13
clone_size: many
v_call: TRBV28
cdr3_nt: TGTGCCAGCAGTTTAAGGGGGGGACCCGAAGCTTTCTTT
cdr3_aa: CASSLRGGPEAFF

j_call: TRBJ2-7
d_call: TRBD1
cdr3_length: 15
clone_size: many
v_call: TRBV7-3
cdr3_nt: TGTGCCAGCAGACGCCGGGACAGGGGTCCCTACGAGCAGTACTTC
cdr3_aa: CASRRRDRGPYEQYF

j_call: TRBJ2-1
d_call: -
cdr3_length: 16
clone_size: few
v_call: TRBV28
cdr3_nt: TGTGCCAGCAGTTTCGCTCTGGCGTTCTCCTACAATGAGCAGTTCTTC
cdr3_aa: CASSFALAFSYNEQFF

j_call: TRBJ2-7
d_call: -
cdr3_length: 12
clone_size: many
v_call: TRBV7-2
cdr3_nt: TGTGCCAGCAGCCCCAACCCCTACGAGCAGTACTTC
cdr3_aa: CASSPNPYEQYF

j_call: TRBJ2-7
d_call: TRBD2
cdr3_length: 14
clone_size: -
v_call: TRBV3-1
cdr3_nt: TGTGCCAGCAGCCCGCGGGAGAGCTTTTACGAGCAGTACTTC
cdr3_aa: CASSPRESFYEQYF